These T cell receptor beta chains were read from a single sample in a study of T cells in localized non-small cell lung cancer. Sequenced by immunoSEQ multiplex PCR; TCRdb stores in-frame clones only, minus some. The sample holds 72,000 or so clones, 85% to 90% seen once. The sequencing used peripheral blood, collected before any cancer treatment. The receptor set was obtained from a male donor at least 60 years old with stage III squamous cell lung carcinoma. The CDR3 runs from the conserved cysteine through the conserved F or W.

cdr3_aa,j_call,v_call
CASNEYTEAFF,TRBJ1-1,TRBV19
CASSLAGLEKLFF,TRBJ1-4,TRBV7-9
CASTPDNYSNQPQHF,TRBJ1-5,TRBV28
CASSQDRGAGTDTQYF,TRBJ2-3,TRBV4-1
CASSTDSHTEAFF,TRBJ1-1,TRBV5-4
CASSLFGLQETQYF,TRBJ2-5,TRBV5-1
CASSPRTGDNSPLHF,TRBJ1-6,TRBV7-8
CASSGGAPETEAFF,TRBJ1-1,TRBV9
CASSQESAGRGGPLHF,TRBJ1-6,TRBV4-3
CAWRAVGGANVLTF,TRBJ2-6,TRBV30
CSVAGQGAIGELFF,TRBJ2-2,TRBV29-1
CASSPRARAEAFF,TRBJ1-1,TRBV9
CASGPGAGPGLYQPQHF,TRBJ1-5,TRBV10-2
CASSQEGTANYGYTF,TRBJ1-2,TRBV4-3
CASSGGTGLRDYNEQFF,TRBJ2-1,TRBV25-1
CASSADRNTGELFF,TRBJ2-2,TRBV7-8
CSASSDQPQHF,TRBJ1-5,TRBV20-1
CASSLELGTDLRDTQYF,TRBJ2-3,TRBV7-2
CASSLGGGPGYGYTF,TRBJ1-2,TRBV5-6
CASSSLRQGPNTEAFF,TRBJ1-1,TRBV6-5
CASSYVTQSSGANVLTF,TRBJ2-6,TRBV7-9
CASSPSGTENSPLHF,TRBJ1-6,TRBV7-3
CASSLGPRDRSYEQYF,TRBJ2-7,TRBV7-6
CASSDGGYTDTQYF,TRBJ2-3,TRBV6-4
CASSQEFRDRGKSGELFF,TRBJ2-2,TRBV4-1
CASSKGHLDTGELFF,TRBJ2-2,TRBV7-9
CASSQDPNTEAFF,TRBJ1-1,TRBV4-1
CASKELVTGLSPLHF,TRBJ1-6,TRBV19
CASSLGLIQNIQYF,TRBJ2-4,TRBV4-1
CASSPPADTDTQYF,TRBJ2-3,TRBV18
CASSLGQMNTEAFF,TRBJ1-1,TRBV6-5
CAIHPGTGGNQPQHF,TRBJ1-5,TRBV6-1
CASSHHSGQRTDTQYF,TRBJ2-3,TRBV5-1
CASSISGNSNQPQHF,TRBJ1-5,TRBV19
CASSLGDGANQPQHF,TRBJ1-5,TRBV5-1
CASRAKGPQETQYF,TRBJ2-5,TRBV7-9
CASSRNRGTDTQYF,TRBJ2-3,TRBV5-1
CASSGTSGGTTDTQYF,TRBJ2-3,TRBV18
CASSLASRSTEAFF,TRBJ1-1,TRBV7-2
CASSEVAGVYNEQFF,TRBJ2-1,TRBV6-1
CASSLGGAGTDTQYF,TRBJ2-3,TRBV5-6
CASSLGGATDTQYF,TRBJ2-3,TRBV5-6
CASSGTEFLAEAFF,TRBJ1-1,TRBV2
CASGPTKGEGYEQYF,TRBJ2-7,TRBV10-1
CATSSSGRDTDTQYF,TRBJ2-3,TRBV15
CASSLEFGASYEQYF,TRBJ2-7,TRBV7-2
CASSLARGGSSPLHF,TRBJ1-6,TRBV28
CASRFTEEQPQHF,TRBJ1-5,TRBV12-5
CASSQPDTFDEQFF,TRBJ2-1,TRBV5-4
CASSPRTGSLEETQYF,TRBJ2-5,TRBV11-2
CASSIQGDTQYF,TRBJ2-3,TRBV6-1
CASSVIDRVEMFF,TRBJ1-4,TRBV9
CASSSSRGSEQYF,TRBJ2-7,TRBV5-4
CATSTGGITGELFF,TRBJ2-2,TRBV15
CASSPRVLNTEAFF,TRBJ1-1,TRBV4-1
CASSSEDRRHTEAFF,TRBJ1-1,TRBV11-2